This TCR beta chain was found in a study of T cell clones after liver transplantation. Study details: Third-party-reactive TCRbeta sequences from pre-transplant mixed lymphocyte reactions served as antigen-independent comparators.

The study, taken as a whole, reports: Migration into the graft, not deletion, may explain lost graft donor-reactive T cells.

The protocol was immunoSEQ multiplex PCR, while the TCRdb copy is restricted to in-frame clones and leaves out a portion. The sample has 15,000 to 20,000 clones; around 82% are singletons. In regard to this clone: Its antigen is as yet unknown.

This receptor was taken from a human patient who received a liver transplant. Some T cells could come from the graft donor. The sample was CD8+ T cells from blood, taken less than 50 months after liver transplant.

CDR3 DNA: TGTGCCAGCAGTTTGGGGGGAGGGGTATACAATGAGCAGTTCTTC. Translating gives CASSLGGGVYNEQFF. The chain carries TRBV27 and TRBJ2-1; 7 positions agree with TRBD2. The CDR3 loop spans 15 amino acids. The V gene end was trimmed by 3 bases and the J gene end by 4 bases; junction bases not matched to a gene: 6. Germline lookup yields CDR1 MNHEY and CDR2 SMNVEV (reference sequence).